Detailed here is one TCR beta chain. This specimen comes from a study of blood T cell repertoires in COVID-19. As for the study in general: Italy, Spain and the United States were the sources of the convalescent and acute COVID-19 samples. Nucleic acid was either cDNA or gDNA, and it came from T cells, B-cell-depleted T cells, or PBMCs.

CDR1 and CDR2 (germline): SGHRS, YFSETQ. The CDR3 is 14 residues long. V trimming: 7 bases; J trimming: 3 bases; junction bases outside the gene matches: 7. Clones were sequenced by immunoSEQ multiplex PCR, and TCRdb holds only the in-frame ones, with some missing. The repertoire consists of around 110,000 clones, with approximately 88% occurring once and the leading ten covering about 6.8%. The sample comprised peripheral blood. The rearrangement joins TRBV5-1 to TRBJ2-5; 9 bases align to TRBD1. This receptor was taken from a man aged 50-59 years with active or convalescent COVID-19. The CDR3 loop is CASRYWDREETQYF. In DNA form, the CDR3 reads TGCGCCAGCCGCTATTGGGACAGGGAAGAGACCCAGTACTTC.